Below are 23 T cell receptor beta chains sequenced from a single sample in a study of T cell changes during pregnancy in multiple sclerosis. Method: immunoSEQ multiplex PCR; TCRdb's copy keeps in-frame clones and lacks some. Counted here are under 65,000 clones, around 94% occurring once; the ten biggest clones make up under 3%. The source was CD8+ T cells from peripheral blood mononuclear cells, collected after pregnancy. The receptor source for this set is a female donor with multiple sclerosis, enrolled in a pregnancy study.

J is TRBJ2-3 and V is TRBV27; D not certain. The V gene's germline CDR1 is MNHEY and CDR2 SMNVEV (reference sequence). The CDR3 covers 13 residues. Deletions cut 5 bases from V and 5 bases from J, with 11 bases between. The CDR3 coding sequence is TGTGCCAGCAGTGTGAGGAGCCTAGATACGCAGTATTTT. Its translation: CASSVRSLDTQYF.

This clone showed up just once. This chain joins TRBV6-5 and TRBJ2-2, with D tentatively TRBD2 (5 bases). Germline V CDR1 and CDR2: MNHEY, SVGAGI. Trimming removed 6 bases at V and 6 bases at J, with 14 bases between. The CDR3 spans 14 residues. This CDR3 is CASSHDEEAGELFF. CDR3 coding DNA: TGTGCCAGCAGCCACGACGAGGAGGCCGGGGAGCTGTTTTTT.

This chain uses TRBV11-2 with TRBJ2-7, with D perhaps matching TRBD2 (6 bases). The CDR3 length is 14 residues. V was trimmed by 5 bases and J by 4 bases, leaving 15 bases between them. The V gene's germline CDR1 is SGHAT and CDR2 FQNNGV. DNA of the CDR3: TGTGCCAGCAGCCCCCCTACCAGCGGGTACGAGCAGTACTTC. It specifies CASSPPTSGYEQYF.

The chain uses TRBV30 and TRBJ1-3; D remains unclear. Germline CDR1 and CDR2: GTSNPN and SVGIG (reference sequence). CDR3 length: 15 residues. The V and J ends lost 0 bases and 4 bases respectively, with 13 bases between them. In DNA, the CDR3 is TGTGCCTGGAGTGTACAATCGGGGATAGGAAACACCATATATTTT. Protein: CAWSVQSGIGNTIYF.

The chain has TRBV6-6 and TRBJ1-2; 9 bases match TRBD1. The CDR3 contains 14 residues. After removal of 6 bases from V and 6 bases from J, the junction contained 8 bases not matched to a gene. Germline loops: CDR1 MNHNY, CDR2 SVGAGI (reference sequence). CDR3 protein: CASSQGQGGDGYTF. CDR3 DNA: TGTGCCAGCAGCCAGGGACAGGGAGGTGATGGCTACACCTTC.

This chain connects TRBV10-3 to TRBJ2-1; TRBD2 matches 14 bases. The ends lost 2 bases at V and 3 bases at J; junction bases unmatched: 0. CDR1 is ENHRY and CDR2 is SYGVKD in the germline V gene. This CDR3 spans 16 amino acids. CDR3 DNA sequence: TGTGCCATCAGTGAGGGACTAGCGGGAGGCTACAATGAGCAGTTCTTC. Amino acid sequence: CAISEGLAGGYNEQFF.

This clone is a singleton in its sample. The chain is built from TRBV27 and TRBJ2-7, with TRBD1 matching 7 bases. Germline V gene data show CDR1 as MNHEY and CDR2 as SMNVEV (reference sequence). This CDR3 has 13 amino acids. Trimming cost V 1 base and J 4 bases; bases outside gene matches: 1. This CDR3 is CASSLLTGYEQYF. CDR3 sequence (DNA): TGTGCCAGCAGTTTATTGACAGGGTACGAGCAGTACTTC.

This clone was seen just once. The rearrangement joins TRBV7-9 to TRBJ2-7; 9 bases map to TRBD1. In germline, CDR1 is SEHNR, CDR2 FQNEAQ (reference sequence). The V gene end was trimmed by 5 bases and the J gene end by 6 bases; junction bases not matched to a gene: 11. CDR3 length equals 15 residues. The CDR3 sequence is CASSAWTGEGCEQYF. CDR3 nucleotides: TGTGCCAGCAGCGCGTGGACAGGGGAAGGATGCGAGCAGTACTTC.

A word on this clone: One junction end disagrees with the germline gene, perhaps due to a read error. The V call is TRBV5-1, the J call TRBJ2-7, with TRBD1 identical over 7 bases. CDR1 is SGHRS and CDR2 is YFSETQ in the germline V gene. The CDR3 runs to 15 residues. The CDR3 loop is CAGSPTGTEAYEQYF. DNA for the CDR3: TGCGCCGGCAGCCCAACCGGGACAGAGGCCTACGAGCAGTACTTC.

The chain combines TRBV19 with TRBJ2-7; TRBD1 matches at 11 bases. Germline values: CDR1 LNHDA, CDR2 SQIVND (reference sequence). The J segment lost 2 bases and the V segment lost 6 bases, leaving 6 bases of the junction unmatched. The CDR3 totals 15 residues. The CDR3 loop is CASSHGTGGTYEQYF. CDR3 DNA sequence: TGTGCCAGTAGCCATGGGACAGGGGGGACCTACGAGCAGTACTTC.

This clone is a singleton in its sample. CDR3 DNA sequence: TGCGCCAGCTGGACTAGCGATGGGTACAATGAGCAGTTCTTC. Residues: CASWTSDGYNEQFF. The chain links TRBV5-1 to TRBJ2-1, with 9 nucleotides matching TRBD2. V gave up 7 bases and J gave up 4 bases; unmatched junction bases: 6. Per the germline V gene, CDR1 is SGHRS and CDR2 is YFSETQ. CDR3 length: 14 amino acids.

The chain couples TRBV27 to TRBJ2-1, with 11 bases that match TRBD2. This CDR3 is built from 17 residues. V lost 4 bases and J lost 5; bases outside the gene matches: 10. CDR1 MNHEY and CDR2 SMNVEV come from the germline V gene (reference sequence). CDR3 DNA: TGTGCCAGCAGTTCCATAGCGGGAGGGCCTCTCAACAATGAGCAGTTCTTC. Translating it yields CASSSIAGGPLNNEQFF.

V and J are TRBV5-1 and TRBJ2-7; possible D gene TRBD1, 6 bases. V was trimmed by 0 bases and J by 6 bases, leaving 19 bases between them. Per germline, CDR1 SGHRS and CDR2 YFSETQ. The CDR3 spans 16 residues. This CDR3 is CASSLGPQGSTGEQYF. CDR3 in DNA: TGCGCCAGCAGCTTGGGGCCCCAGGGGAGTACCGGCGAGCAGTACTTC.

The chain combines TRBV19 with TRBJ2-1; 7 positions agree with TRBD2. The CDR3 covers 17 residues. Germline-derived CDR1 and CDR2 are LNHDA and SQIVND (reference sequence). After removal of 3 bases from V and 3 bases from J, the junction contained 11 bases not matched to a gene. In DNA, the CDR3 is TGTGCCAGTAGTATGCCTAACCGGGAGGATTACTACAATGAGCAGTTCTTC. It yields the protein CASSMPNREDYYNEQFF.

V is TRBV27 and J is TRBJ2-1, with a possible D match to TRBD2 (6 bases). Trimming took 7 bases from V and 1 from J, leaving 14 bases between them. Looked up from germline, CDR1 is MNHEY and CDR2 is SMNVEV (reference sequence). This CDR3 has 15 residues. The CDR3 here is CASKTDAGSYNEQFF. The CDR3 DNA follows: TGTGCCAGCAAGACCGATGCGGGATCCTACAATGAGCAGTTCTTC.

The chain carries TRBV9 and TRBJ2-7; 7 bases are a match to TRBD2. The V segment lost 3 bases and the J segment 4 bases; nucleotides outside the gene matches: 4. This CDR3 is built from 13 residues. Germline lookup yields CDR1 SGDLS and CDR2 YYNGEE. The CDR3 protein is CASSGGGEYEQYF. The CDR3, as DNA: TGTGCCAGCAGCGGGGGAGGGGAATACGAGCAGTACTTC. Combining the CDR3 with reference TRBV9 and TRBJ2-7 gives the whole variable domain DSGVTQTPKHLITATGQRVTLRCSPRSGDLSVYWYQQSLDQGLQFLIQYYNGEERAKGNILERFSAQQFPDLHSELNLSSLELGDSALYFCASSGGGEYEQYFGPGTRLTVT.

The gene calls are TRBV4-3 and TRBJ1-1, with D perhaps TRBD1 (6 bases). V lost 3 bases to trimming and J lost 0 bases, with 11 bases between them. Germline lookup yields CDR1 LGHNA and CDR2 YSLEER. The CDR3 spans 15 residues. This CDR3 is CASSQGHHLNTEAFF. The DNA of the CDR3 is TGCGCCAGCAGCCAGGGACACCACTTGAACACTGAAGCTTTCTTT.

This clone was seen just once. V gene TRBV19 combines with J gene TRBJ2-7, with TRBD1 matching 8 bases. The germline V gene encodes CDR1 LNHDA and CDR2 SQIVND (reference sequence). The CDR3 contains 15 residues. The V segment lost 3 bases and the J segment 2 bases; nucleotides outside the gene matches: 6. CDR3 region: CASSIGQGIAYEQYF. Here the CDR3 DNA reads TGTGCCAGTAGTATTGGACAGGGAATAGCCTACGAGCAGTACTTC.

CDR3 DNA: TGTGCCAGCAGCCGGATGGTACTTAGCGATGAGCAGTTCTTC. It yields the protein CASSRMVLSDEQFF. This sequence joins TRBV5-6 and TRBJ2-1; maybe TRBD2 (5 bases). CDR3 length equals 14 residues. V dropped 4 bases and J dropped 8 bases, with 16 bases sitting between them. Germline V gene lookup returns CDR1 SGHDT and CDR2 YYEEEE.

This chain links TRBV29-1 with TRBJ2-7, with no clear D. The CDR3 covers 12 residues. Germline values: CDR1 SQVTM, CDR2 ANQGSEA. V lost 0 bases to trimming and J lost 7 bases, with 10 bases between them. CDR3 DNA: TGCAGCGTTGAAGATAATTCTCGGGAGCAGTACTTC. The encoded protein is CSVEDNSREQYF.

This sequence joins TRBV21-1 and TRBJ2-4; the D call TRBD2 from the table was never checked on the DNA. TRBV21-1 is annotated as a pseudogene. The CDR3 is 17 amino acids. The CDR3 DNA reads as TGTGCCAGCAGCAACCCAAGGGGGGGGGTAGCCAAAAACATTCAGTACTTC. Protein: CASSNPRGGVAKNIQYF.

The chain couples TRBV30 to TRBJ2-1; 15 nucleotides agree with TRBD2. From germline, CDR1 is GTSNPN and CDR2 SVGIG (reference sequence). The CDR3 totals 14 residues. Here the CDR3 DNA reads TGTGGGACCGGACTAGCGGGAGGGCCATGGGAGCAGTTCTTC. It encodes CGTGLAGGPWEQFF.

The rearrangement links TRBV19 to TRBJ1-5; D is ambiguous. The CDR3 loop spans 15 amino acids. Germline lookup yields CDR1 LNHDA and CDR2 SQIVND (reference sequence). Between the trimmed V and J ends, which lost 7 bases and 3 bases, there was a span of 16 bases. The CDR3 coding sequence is TGTGCCAGTAAGAGAGGTGGTGTTGACAATCAGCCCCAGCATTTT. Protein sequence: CASKRGGVDNQPQHF.